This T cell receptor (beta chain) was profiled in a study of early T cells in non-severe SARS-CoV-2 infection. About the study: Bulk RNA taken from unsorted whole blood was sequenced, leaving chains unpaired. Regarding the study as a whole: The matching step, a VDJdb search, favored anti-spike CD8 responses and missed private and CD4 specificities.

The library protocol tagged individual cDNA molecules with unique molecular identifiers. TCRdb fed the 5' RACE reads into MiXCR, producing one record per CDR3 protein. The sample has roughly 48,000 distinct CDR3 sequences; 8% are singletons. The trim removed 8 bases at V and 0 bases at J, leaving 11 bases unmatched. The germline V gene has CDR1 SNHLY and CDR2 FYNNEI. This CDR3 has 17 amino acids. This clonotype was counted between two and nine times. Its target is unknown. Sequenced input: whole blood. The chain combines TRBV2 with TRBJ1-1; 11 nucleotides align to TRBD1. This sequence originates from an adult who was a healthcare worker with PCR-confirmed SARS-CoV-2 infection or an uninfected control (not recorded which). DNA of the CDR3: TGTGCCAGCCGCTGGACAGGGGGCGGTAAGATGAACACTGAAGCTTTCTTT. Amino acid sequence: CASRWTGGGKMNTEAFF.